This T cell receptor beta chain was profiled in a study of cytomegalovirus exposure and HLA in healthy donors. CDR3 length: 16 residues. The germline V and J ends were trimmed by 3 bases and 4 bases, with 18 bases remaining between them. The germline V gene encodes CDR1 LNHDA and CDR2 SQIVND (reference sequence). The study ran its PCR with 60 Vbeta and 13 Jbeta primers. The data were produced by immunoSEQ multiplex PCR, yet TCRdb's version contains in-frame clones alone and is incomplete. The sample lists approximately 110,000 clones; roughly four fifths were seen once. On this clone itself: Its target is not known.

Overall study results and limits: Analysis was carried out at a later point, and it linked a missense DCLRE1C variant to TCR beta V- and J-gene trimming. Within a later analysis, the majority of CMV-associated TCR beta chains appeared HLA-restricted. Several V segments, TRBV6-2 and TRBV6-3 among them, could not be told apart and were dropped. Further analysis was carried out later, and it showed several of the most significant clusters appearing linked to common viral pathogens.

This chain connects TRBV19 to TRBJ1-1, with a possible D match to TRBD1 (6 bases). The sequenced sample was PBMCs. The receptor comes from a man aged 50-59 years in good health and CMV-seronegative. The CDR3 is CASSISGGPLGTEAFF. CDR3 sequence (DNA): TGTGCCAGTAGTATTAGTGGGGGCCCATTGGGCACTGAAGCTTTCTTT.